The 10 T cell receptor beta chains listed next were all sequenced from one sample in a study of control samples from healthy donors and cancer patients. Repertoires were generated with immunoSEQ multiplex PCR, while TCRdb's copy carries only in-frame clones and drops some. The sample contains 100,000 to 150,000 clones, approximately 90% of which appear only once. Sequencing was carried out using blood. These receptors were obtained from a woman in her forties or fifties in good health.

The rearrangement joins TRBV7-2 to TRBJ1-6; a weak D match, TRBD1 (6 bases). V was cut by 2 bases and J by 10 bases, with 18 bases left in between. CDR1 and CDR2 (germline): SGHTA, FQGNSA. The CDR3 has 16 residues. The CDR3 spells CASSLSAGESFSPLHF. The DNA of the CDR3 is TGTGCCAGCAGCTTATCGGCAGGGGAAAGCTTCTCACCCCTCCACTTT.

This clone was recorded only once. This sequence joins TRBV2 and TRBJ2-4, with a possible D match to TRBD1 (6 bases). The CDR3 is 15 amino acids. The germline V gene has CDR1 SNHLY and CDR2 FYNNEI. The V end was cut by 7 bases, the J end by 0 bases, with 13 bases between. CDR3 residues: CASTAGALAKNIQYF. CDR3 DNA sequence: TGTGCCAGCACCGCAGGGGCCTTAGCCAAAAACATTCAGTACTTC.

This chain uses TRBV5-1 with TRBJ1-2, with D uncertain. The CDR3 runs 13 residues. Deletions cut 0 bases from V and 0 bases from J, with 3 bases between. Germline assignment: CDR1 SGHRS and CDR2 YFSETQ. CDR3 nucleotide sequence: TGCGCCAGCAGCTTGGACGCTAACTATGGCTACACCTTC. Protein: CASSLDANYGYTF. The variable domain in full, with the rest retrieved from reference TRBV5-1 and TRBJ1-2, is KAGVTQTPRYLIKTRGQQVTLSCSPISGHRSVSWYQQTPGQGLQFLFEYFSETQRNKGNFPGRFSGRQFSNSRSEMNVSTLELGDSALYLCASSLDANYGYTFGSGTRLTVV.

This clone was detected only a few times. The rearrangement joins TRBV5-1 to TRBJ1-1, with 10 bases fitting TRBD1. The CDR3 is 16 residues long. The germline V gene has CDR1 SGHRS and CDR2 YFSETQ. V gave up 4 bases and J gave up 0 bases; unmatched junction bases: 6. CDR3 region: CASSPGTGVMNTEAFF. As DNA, the CDR3 is TGCGCCAGCAGCCCTGGGACAGGGGTAATGAACACTGAAGCTTTCTTT. Complete variable domain (other parts from reference TRBV5-1 and TRBJ1-1): KAGVTQTPRYLIKTRGQQVTLSCSPISGHRSVSWYQQTPGQGLQFLFEYFSETQRNKGNFPGRFSGRQFSNSRSEMNVSTLELGDSALYLCASSPGTGVMNTEAFFGQGTRLTVV.

V usage is TRBV6-5 and J usage is TRBJ1-2; D remains ambiguous. Germline V gene lookup returns CDR1 MNHEY and CDR2 SVGAGI. This CDR3 region has 13 residues. The V gene lost 2 bases and the J gene lost 4 bases, with 8 bases spanning the gap. The CDR3 loop reads CASSYPGSYGYTF. The CDR3 DNA is TGTGCCAGCAGTTACCCGGGGAGCTATGGCTACACCTTC.

This clone was found a few times. The chain uses TRBV5-1 and TRBJ2-2, with TRBD2 matching 7 bases. The V gene's germline CDR1 is SGHRS and CDR2 YFSETQ. This CDR3 spans 16 amino acids. Trimming took 3 bases from V and 0 from J; bases not matched to a gene: 5. As DNA, the CDR3 is TGCGCCAGCAGCTCCGGGAGGAGCGCGAACACCGGGGAGCTGTTTTTT. Translated: CASSSGRSANTGELFF.

The rearrangement uses TRBV15 and TRBJ1-1, with D possibly TRBD1 on 5 matching bases. The CDR3 covers 13 residues. Per germline, CDR1 LNHNV and CDR2 YYDKDF (reference sequence). V lost 5 bases and J lost 7, with 14 bases in between. CDR3 loop: CATSQTGTVEAFF. Here the CDR3 DNA reads TGTGCCACCAGCCAAACAGGTACCGTTGAAGCTTTCTTT.

DNA of the CDR3: TGTGCCAGCACGATCGGGCAGAGCAACTATGGCTACACCTTC. It specifies CASTIGQSNYGYTF. The chain recombines TRBV9 with TRBJ1-2; no clear D gene. The CDR3 extends over 14 amino acids. Germline V gene sequence: CDR1 SGDLS, CDR2 YYNGEE. The V end lost 6 bases, the J end lost 2 bases, and 14 bases lay between the germline ends.

V usage is TRBV6-1 and J usage is TRBJ2-7; D perhaps matches TRBD2 (6 bases). This CDR3 has 15 amino acids. The germline V gene has CDR1 MNHNS and CDR2 SASEGT. Trimming pared 2 bases from V and 2 bases from J, leaving 13 bases between. CDR3 sequence: CASSEFAGTAYEQYF. In nucleotides, the CDR3 is TGTGCCAGCAGTGAATTCGCGGGAACTGCCTACGAGCAGTACTTC.

CDR3: CASTISGVDYGYTF. The CDR3 DNA follows: TGTGCCAGTACCATTTCTGGGGTAGATTATGGCTACACCTTC. The V call is TRBV19, the J call TRBJ1-2; D is undetermined. Trimming shortened V by 7 bases and J by 5 bases, and 17 bases separated the two germline ends. Per the germline V gene, CDR1 is LNHDA and CDR2 is SQIVND (reference sequence). This CDR3 is 14 amino acids long.